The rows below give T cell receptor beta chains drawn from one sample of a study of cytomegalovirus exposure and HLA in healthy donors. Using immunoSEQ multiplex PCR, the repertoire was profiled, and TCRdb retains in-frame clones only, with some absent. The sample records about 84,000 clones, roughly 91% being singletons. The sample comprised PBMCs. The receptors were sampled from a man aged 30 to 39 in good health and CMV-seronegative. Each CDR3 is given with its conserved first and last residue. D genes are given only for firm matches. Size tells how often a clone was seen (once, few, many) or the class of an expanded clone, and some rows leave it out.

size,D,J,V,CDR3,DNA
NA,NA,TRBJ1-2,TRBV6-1,CASSERGGYTF,TGTGCCAGCAGTGAAAGGGGTGGCTACACCTTC
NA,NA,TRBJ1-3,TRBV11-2,CASSLDPLSSGNTIYF,TGTGCCAGCAGCTTAGACCCCCTTTCCTCTGGAAACACCATATATTTT
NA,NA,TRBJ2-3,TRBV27,CASSSRRGTDTQYF,TGTGCCAGCAGTTCCCGTCGTGGCACAGATACGCAGTATTTT
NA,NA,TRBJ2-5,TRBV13,CASSLQRQRGETQYF,TGTGCCAGCAGCTTACAGCGGCAAAGGGGGGAGACCCAGTACTTC
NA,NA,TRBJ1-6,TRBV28,CASSLRQAVSYNSPLHF,TGTGCCAGCAGTTTAAGGCAGGCCGTTTCCTATAATTCACCCCTCCACTTT
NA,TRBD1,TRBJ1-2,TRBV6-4,CASSPMTGDYGYTF,TGTGCCAGCAGCCCCATGACAGGGGACTATGGCTACACCTTC
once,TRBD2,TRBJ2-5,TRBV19,CASSIWTSGGQETQYF,TGTGCCAGTAGTATTTGGACTAGCGGGGGCCAAGAGACCCAGTACTTC
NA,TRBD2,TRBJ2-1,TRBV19,CASSSFLAVYNEQFF,TGTGCCAGTAGTAGTTTTCTAGCGGTATACAATGAGCAGTTCTTC
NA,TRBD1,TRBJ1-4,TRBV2,CASTGTGTTNEKLFF,TGTGCCAGCACCGGGACAGGGACAACTAATGAAAAACTGTTTTTT
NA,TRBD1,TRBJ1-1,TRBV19,CASTTTGDQDTEAFF,TGTGCCAGTACTACAACAGGGGATCAGGACACTGAAGCTTTCTTT
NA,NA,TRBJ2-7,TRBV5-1,CASSLSLQGSEQYF,TGCGCCAGCAGCTTGTCATTACAGGGATCCGAGCAGTACTTC
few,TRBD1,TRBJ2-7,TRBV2,CASRRPGTGDWSEQYF,TGTGCCAGCAGAAGACCTGGGACAGGGGATTGGTCCGAGCAGTACTTC
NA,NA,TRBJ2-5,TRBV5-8,CASSRGQPQETQYF,TGTGCCAGCAGCCGAGGACAGCCCCAAGAGACCCAGTACTTC
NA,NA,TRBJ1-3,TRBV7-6,CASSLRQYSGNTIYF,TGTGCCAGCAGCTTGAGACAGTACTCTGGAAACACCATATATTTT
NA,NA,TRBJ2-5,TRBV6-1,CASSEIAGSYQETQYF,TGTGCCAGCAGTGAAATCGCGGGGTCGTACCAAGAGACCCAGTACTTC
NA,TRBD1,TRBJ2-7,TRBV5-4,CASSKGAKEQYF,TGTGCCAGCAGCAAGGGGGCTAAGGAGCAGTACTTC
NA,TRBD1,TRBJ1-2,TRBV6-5,CASSRTGGFYGYTF,TGTGCCAGCAGTAGGACAGGAGGATTCTATGGCTACACCTTC
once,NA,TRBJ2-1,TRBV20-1,CSAVQKGEQFF,TGCAGTGCCGTACAAAAGGGGGAGCAGTTCTTC
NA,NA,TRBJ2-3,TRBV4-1,CASSQKLVTDTQYF,TGCGCCAGCAGCCAAAAGCTAGTCACAGATACGCAGTATTTT
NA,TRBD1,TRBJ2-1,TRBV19,CASSPRDRDKFF,TGTGCCAGTAGTCCCCGGGACAGGGATAAGTTCTTC
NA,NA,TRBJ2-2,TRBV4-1,CASSQVQGWINTGELFF,TGCGCCAGCAGCCAGGTCCAGGGGTGGATTAACACCGGGGAGCTGTTTTTT
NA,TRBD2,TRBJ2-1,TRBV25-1,CASLGLAGLDEQFF,TGTGCCAGCCTTGGACTAGCGGGACTCGATGAGCAGTTCTTC
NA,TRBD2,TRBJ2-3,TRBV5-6,CASSLGGGGPRDTQYF,TGTGCCAGCAGCTTGGGGGGGGGAGGCCCCCGGGATACGCAGTATTTT
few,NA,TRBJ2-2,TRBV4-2,CASSQPWGDRNTGELFF,TGTGCCAGCAGCCAACCCTGGGGGGACAGGAACACCGGGGAGCTGTTTTTT
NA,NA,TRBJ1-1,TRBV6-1,CASAGTLPTEAFF,TGTGCCAGCGCAGGGACACTCCCCACTGAAGCTTTCTTT
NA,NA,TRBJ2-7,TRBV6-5,CASGTSSSYEQYF,TGTGCCAGCGGGACAAGTAGCTCCTACGAGCAGTACTTC
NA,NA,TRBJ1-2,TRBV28,CASRPALESHGYTF,TGTGCCAGCAGACCAGCTCTAGAATCGCATGGCTACACCTTC
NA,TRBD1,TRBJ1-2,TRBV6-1,CASRLTGVLNGYTF,TGTGCCAGCAGACTGACAGGGGTACTTAATGGCTACACCTTC
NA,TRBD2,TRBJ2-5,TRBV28,CASSFRASGRTGETQYF,TGTGCCAGCAGTTTTCGGGCTAGCGGGAGAACAGGAGAGACCCAGTACTTC
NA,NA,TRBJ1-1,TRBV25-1,CASSEYSGGLNTEAFF,TGTGCCAGCAGTGAATATTCGGGGGGTTTGAACACTGAAGCTTTCTTT
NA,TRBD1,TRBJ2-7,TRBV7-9,CASSSQGYEQYF,TGTGCCAGCAGCTCACAGGGGTACGAGCAGTACTTC
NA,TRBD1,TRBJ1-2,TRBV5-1,CASSLGQEYGYTF,TGCGCCAGCAGCCTGGGACAGGAGTATGGCTACACCTTC
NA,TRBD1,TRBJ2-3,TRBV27,CASRLGQGSGTDTQYF,TGTGCCAGCAGACTTGGACAGGGAAGCGGCACAGATACGCAGTATTTT
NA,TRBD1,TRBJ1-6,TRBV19,CASSIGEQGSAPLHF,TGTGCCAGTAGTATAGGGGAACAGGGGTCGGCACCCCTCCACTTT
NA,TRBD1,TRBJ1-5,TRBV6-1,CASSNDRGGQPQHF,TGTGCCAGCAGTAACGACAGGGGCGGTCAGCCCCAGCATTTT
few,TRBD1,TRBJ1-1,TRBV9,CASSVQGQTYMNTEAFF,TGTGCCAGCAGCGTACAGGGACAGACCTACATGAACACTGAAGCTTTCTTT
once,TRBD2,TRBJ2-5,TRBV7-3,CASSLRGEGPETQYF,TGTGCCAGCAGCTTACGGGGGGAGGGTCCTGAGACCCAGTACTTC
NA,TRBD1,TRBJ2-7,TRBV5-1,CASSYSGTVSYEQYF,TGCGCCAGCAGCTACTCCGGGACAGTATCCTACGAGCAGTACTTC
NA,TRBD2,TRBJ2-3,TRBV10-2,CASSSGGAFGTDTQYF,TGCGCCAGTTCTAGCGGGGGGGCGTTCGGTACAGATACGCAGTATTTT
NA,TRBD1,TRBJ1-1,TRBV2,CASSEFTGGDEAFF,TGTGCCAGCAGTGAGTTTACAGGGGGCGATGAAGCTTTCTTT
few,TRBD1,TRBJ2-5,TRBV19,CASSIGFQGVVTQYF,TGTGCCAGTAGTATAGGTTTCCAGGGGGTGGTGACCCAGTACTTC
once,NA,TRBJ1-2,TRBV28,CASKPFSLPYGYTF,TGTGCCAGCAAGCCTTTCTCCTTACCCTATGGCTACACCTTC
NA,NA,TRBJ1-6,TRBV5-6,CASSFRGSSYNSPLHF,TGTGCCAGCAGCTTTAGAGGGAGCTCCTATAATTCACCCCTCCACTTT
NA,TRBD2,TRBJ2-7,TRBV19,CASSFAGVRGSYEQYF,TGTGCCAGCTCATTTGCGGGAGTACGCGGCTCCTACGAGCAGTACTTC
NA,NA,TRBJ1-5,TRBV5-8,CASSFRPGRISNQPQHF,TGTGCCAGCAGCTTCCGGCCGGGGAGGATAAGCAATCAGCCCCAGCATTTT
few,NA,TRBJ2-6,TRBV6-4,CASSDSSGAGANVLTF,TGTGCCAGCAGTGACTCCTCGGGGGCTGGGGCCAACGTCCTGACTTTC
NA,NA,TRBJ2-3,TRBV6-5,CASSLRKGVTQYF,TGTGCCAGCAGTCTCAGGAAAGGGGTTACGCAGTATTTT
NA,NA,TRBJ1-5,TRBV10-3,CAISNGSLYSNQPQHF,TGTGCCATCAGTAACGGTTCACTCTATAGCAATCAGCCCCAGCATTTT
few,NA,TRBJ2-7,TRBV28,CASRRTGNEQYF,TGTGCCAGCAGGAGAACAGGGAACGAGCAGTACTTC
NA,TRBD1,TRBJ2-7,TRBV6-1,CASNIQGAYEQYF,TGTGCCAGCAACATACAGGGGGCCTACGAGCAGTACTTC
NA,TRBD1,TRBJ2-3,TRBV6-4,CASRGGQESMDTQYF,TGTGCCAGCAGAGGGGGACAGGAAAGCATGGATACGCAGTATTTT
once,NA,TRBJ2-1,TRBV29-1,CSVERRTGRSYNEQFF,TGCAGCGTTGAAAGGAGGACGGGTAGGTCCTACAATGAGCAGTTCTTC
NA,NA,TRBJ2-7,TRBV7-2,CASSFVSGPNTYEQYF,TGTGCCAGCAGCTTTGTTTCGGGTCCGAACACCTACGAGCAGTACTTC
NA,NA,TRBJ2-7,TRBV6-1,CASSEVGSDSSYEQYF,TGTGCCAGCAGTGAGGTAGGCTCGGACAGCTCCTACGAGCAGTACTTC
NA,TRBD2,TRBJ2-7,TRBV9,CASSVGAGATYEQYF,TGTGCCAGCAGCGTAGGAGCGGGGGCCACCTACGAGCAGTACTTC
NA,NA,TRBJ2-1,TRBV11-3,CASSLDRNDNEQFF,TGTGCCAGCAGCTTAGATAGAAACGACAATGAGCAGTTCTTC
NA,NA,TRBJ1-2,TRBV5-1,CASSLRVRVGNGYTF,TGCGCCAGCAGCCTCCGGGTCAGGGTGGGAAATGGCTACACCTTC
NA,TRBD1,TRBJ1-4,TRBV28,CASRITTGAAFNEKLFF,TGTGCCAGCAGGATAACTACAGGGGCCGCCTTTAATGAAAAACTGTTTTTT